The 15 T cell receptor beta chains given below trace back to one sample, sequenced in a study of T cells after yellow fever vaccination. TCRdb re-called the 5' RACE reads with MiXCR, one entry per CDR3 protein. The profile covers about 430,000 distinct CDR3 sequences, with approximately 19% appearing a single time and over 15% taken by the ten largest. The material sequenced was PBMCs, taken before the yellow fever booster vaccination. Source of these receptors: a man between 18 and 29 years old who received the YFV17D yellow fever vaccine.

This clonotype was found a few times. The rearrangement joins TRBV4-1 to TRBJ1-1, with D perhaps matching TRBD1 (6 bases). CDR1 MGHRA and CDR2 YSYEKL come from the germline V gene. V was trimmed by 2 bases and J by 1 base, leaving 11 bases between them. The CDR3 sequence is 15 residues long. The CDR3 spells CASSQSKGGNTEAFF. Written as DNA, the CDR3 is TGCGCCAGCAGCCAATCGAAGGGGGGGAACACTGAAGCTTTCTTT.

This clonotype was seen a handful of times. The V gene is TRBV20-1, the J gene TRBJ2-7, with 8 positions matching TRBD2. Germline V CDR1 and CDR2: DFQATT, SNEGSKA (reference sequence). CDR3 length: 13 residues. V lost 5 bases to trimming and J lost 5 bases; unmatched junction nucleotides: 8. CDR3 sequence: CSARWAGGNEQYF. In DNA form, the CDR3 reads TGCAGTGCTCGCTGGGCGGGGGGCAACGAGCAGTACTTC.

This clonotype has more than one count but fewer than ten. The CDR3, as DNA: TGTGCCAGCAGCTTAGGTGGTCCCTTCCAGGGTACGCAGTATTTT. This codes for CASSLGGPFQGTQYF. The rearrangement uses TRBV7-9 and TRBJ2-3; D is possibly TRBD1 (5 bases). Germline V gene sequence: CDR1 SEHNR, CDR2 FQNEAQ (reference sequence). The CDR3 sequence is 15 residues long. V shed 1 base and J shed 8 bases, with 16 bases lying between them.

This clonotype was counted only a few times. The gene calls are TRBV11-2 and TRBJ2-2; D is uncertain. The germline V and J ends were trimmed by 2 bases and 3 bases, with 10 bases remaining between them. The CDR3 sequence is 15 residues long. Germline CDR1 SGHAT, CDR2 FQNNGV. CDR3 protein: CASSLFSGDTGELFF. The CDR3 region has the DNA TGTGCCAGCAGCTTATTTTCTGGAGACACCGGGGAGCTGTTTTTT. Using reference TRBV11-2 and TRBJ2-2 for the parts outside the CDR3, the full variable domain is EAGVAQSPRYKIIEKRQSVAFWCNPISGHATLYWYQQILGQGPKLLIQFQNNGVVDDSQLPKDRFSAERLKGVDSTLKIQPAKLEDSAVYLCASSLFSGDTGELFFGEGSRLTVL.

The V and J genes are TRBV6-2 or TRBV6-3 and TRBJ2-6; D is unclear. CDR1 and CDR2 from the germline V gene are MNHEY and SVGEGT. V shed 8 bases and J shed 6 bases, with 11 bases lying between them. The CDR3 runs to 13 residues. The CDR3 nucleotides read TGTGCCAGCTGTTGGGCGAAGGCCAACGTCCTGACTTTC. Translating it yields CASCWAKANVLTF.

V is TRBV6-1 and J is TRBJ2-7; 7 nucleotides align to TRBD1. The CDR3 runs 12 residues. J was trimmed by 4 bases and V by 8 bases; bases with no gene match: 5. CDR1 is MNHNS and CDR2 is SASEGT in the germline V gene. The CDR3 sequence: CASGTDSYEQYV. Here the CDR3 DNA reads TGTGCCAGCGGGACAGACTCTTACGAGCAGTACGTC.

This clonotype was picked up a small number of times. This CDR3 reads CASSTGTGGNIQYF. CDR3 bases: TGTGCCAGCAGTACTGGGACAGGCGGAAACATTCAGTACTTC. This rearrangement joins TRBV28 to TRBJ2-4, with 8 bases that match TRBD1. CDR1 MDHEN and CDR2 SYDVKM come from the germline V gene. The V and J ends lost 5 bases and 6 bases, in that order; junction bases with no gene match: 6. The CDR3 has 14 amino acids.

The chain combines TRBV10-3 with TRBJ2-1; 10 bases fit TRBD1. J was trimmed by 4 bases and V by 7 bases; bases with no gene match: 4. CDR3 length equals 14 residues. Germline assignment: CDR1 ENHRY and CDR2 SYGVKD. The CDR3 reads CAITGQGRYNEQFF. CDR3 DNA sequence: TGTGCCATCACGGGACAGGGGAGGTACAATGAGCAGTTCTTC.

The sample holds a few counts of this clonotype. V is TRBV25-1 and J is TRBJ2-3; 9 bases are a match to TRBD1. Trimming removed 2 bases from V and 2 bases from J; junction bases left unmatched: 2. The CDR3 runs 15 residues. Germline values: CDR1 MGHDK, CDR2 SYGVNS. CDR3 region: CASSERTGVTDTQYF. The CDR3 DNA follows: TGTGCCAGCAGTGAACGGACAGGGGTCACAGATACGCAGTATTTT. The whole variable domain, filled in from reference TRBV25-1 and TRBJ2-3, reads EADIYQTPRYLVIGTGKKITLECSQTMGHDKMYWYQQDPGMELHLIHYSYGVNSTEKGDLSSESTVSRIRTEHFPLTLESARPSHTSQYLCASSERTGVTDTQYFGPGTRLTVL.

In this sample, this clonotype turned up a few times. The CDR3 DNA reads as TGTGCCAGCAGCTTAGACAGGGGCCGCGATTCACCCCTCCACTTT. This gives the protein CASSLDRGRDSPLHF. The V and J genes are TRBV7-9 and TRBJ1-6, with 7 bases that match TRBD1. Germline loops: CDR1 SEHNR, CDR2 FQNEAQ (reference sequence). CDR3 length: 15 residues. J was trimmed by 8 bases and V by 1 base; bases with no gene match: 5.

The chain has TRBV7-2 and TRBJ1-2; D unclear. V shed 5 bases and J shed 8 bases, with 9 bases lying between them. Looked up from germline, CDR1 is SGHTA and CDR2 is FQGNSA. The CDR3 extends over 11 amino acids. The CDR3 coding sequence is TGTGCCAGCAGCGCTCTGAGGGGCTACACCTTC. Translation gives CASSALRGYTF. The entire variable domain, with the rest obtained from reference TRBV7-2 and TRBJ1-2, is as follows: GAGVSQSPSNKVTEKGKDVELRCDPISGHTALYWYRQSLGQGLEFLIYFQGNSAPDKSGLPSDRFSAERTGGSVSTLTIQRTQQEDSAVYLCASSALRGYTFGSGTRLTVV.

This chain links TRBV4-2 with TRBJ2-5, with unresolved D. CDR1 and CDR2 (germline): LGHNA, YNFKEQ. The CDR3 totals 13 residues. V shed 0 bases and J shed 1 base, with 3 bases lying between them. The CDR3 coding sequence is TGTGCCAGCAGCCAAGAGTTCCAAGAGACCCAGTACTTC. Translated: CASSQEFQETQYF.

This clonotype was counted between two and nine times. V usage is TRBV7-6 and J usage is TRBJ2-5, with a possible D match to TRBD2 (5 bases). CDR1 and CDR2 from the germline V gene are SGHVS and FNYEAQ. The CDR3 totals 15 residues. The germline V and J ends were trimmed by 3 bases and 3 bases, with 14 bases remaining between them. The CDR3 loop is CASSLFLGLKETQYF. The CDR3 bases are TGTGCCAGCAGCTTGTTTCTAGGACTTAAAGAGACCCAGTACTTC.

The CDR3 loop is CSATGTDRTYEQYF. DNA of the CDR3: TGCAGTGCCACCGGGACAGACAGAACCTACGAGCAGTACTTC. The chain couples TRBV20-1 to TRBJ2-7; 7 positions agree with TRBD1. The CDR3 has 14 residues. Per the germline V gene, CDR1 is DFQATT and CDR2 is SNEGSKA (reference sequence). Trimming removed 6 bases from V and 2 bases from J; junction bases left unmatched: 10.

CDR3 DNA sequence: TGTGCCAGCAGCGTAGAGTCACTTGACACAGATACGCAGTATTTT. Protein sequence: CASSVESLDTDTQYF. The rearrangement joins TRBV9 to TRBJ2-3; D is unresolved. The germline gives CDR1 SGDLS, CDR2 YYNGEE. The germline V and J ends were trimmed by 0 bases and 2 bases, with 10 bases remaining between them. This CDR3 is built from 15 residues.